This TCR beta chain was profiled in a study of cytomegalovirus exposure and HLA in healthy donors. As for the study in general: Earlier work reported 95 million to 130 million unique TCR beta sequences from some 180 million T cells. Points from the study as a whole: In a later analysis, across HLA loci, associated TCR counts were highest for DRB1, lowest for HLA-C. A later analysis showed HLA-associated TCR beta chains outstripping equally common others in clonal expansion. Later on, an analysis found that several of the most significant clusters appeared to be linked to common viral pathogens, which included parvovirus B19.

PCR employed 60 Vbeta and 13 Jbeta primers. The table came from immunoSEQ multiplex PCR; TCRdb's copy has only in-frame clones and leaves some out. The table includes under 200,000 clones, approximately 79% detected once. The CDR3 loop spans 15 amino acids. J lost 8 bases, V lost 3 bases, and 8 bases had no gene match. Germline CDR1 ENHRY, CDR2 SYGVKD. Comment on this clone: The target antigen is unknown.

Material: PBMCs. This TCR derives from a man between 40 and 49 years old in good health and CMV-seronegative. The rearrangement uses TRBV10-3 and TRBJ2-1, with TRBD2 matching over 9 bases. The CDR3 bases are TGTGCCATCAGTGACGCGGGAGGGCCTCTCGATGAGCAGTTCTTC. Translated, it gives CAISDAGGPLDEQFF.